The 12 T cell receptor beta chains given below trace back to one sample, sequenced in a study of CD8+CD57+ T cells in acquired aplastic anemia (dated by TCRdb to between 2018 and 2020). This sample was sequenced with an Illumina HiSeq 2000. Profiling of TCR beta VDJ combinations and CDR3 sequences used genomic DNA as the template. In TCRdb, the public reads were trimmed at Q25 with fastp and aligned with MiXCR, with productive beta chains retained. Identical CDR3 proteins give one entry, which carries the most common genes and DNA. This sample gives 260,000 or so distinct CDR3 sequences in total; roughly 82% of them show up just once. Jointly, the top ten make up 40% to 55% of the sample. The patients picked for sequencing were ones in whom flow cytometry had shown an expansion of CD8+CD57+ cells. Specimen: sorted CD4+, CD8+, or CD8+CD57+ T cells (not recorded which) from PBMCs. These receptors all come from a human donor with aplastic anemia.

With regard to this clonotype: A read error may produce the germline difference seen at one junction end. This chain joins TRBV2 and TRBJ2-3, with a tentative D call TRBD2 (6 bases). This CDR3 spans 13 amino acids. The germline CDR1 and CDR2 sequences are SNHLY and FYNNEI. The CDR3 DNA follows: TGTGCCAGCAGCGAATGTAGCGGAGGGACGCTCAATTTT. Translation: CASSECSGGTLNF.

The CDR3: CAGRLAGETDYGYTF. The CDR3 coding sequence is TGTGCCGGACGGTTGGCTGGGGAGACCGACTATGGCTACACCTTC. This sequence joins TRBV7-9 and TRBJ1-2; D is ambiguous. The germline V gene has CDR1 SEHNR and CDR2 FQNEAQ (reference sequence). CDR3 length: 15 residues. The V and J ends lost 11 bases and 3 bases respectively, with 22 bases between them.

Note on this clonotype: Germline and junction disagree at one end, which may indicate a read error. The chain combines TRBV7-9 with TRBJ1-1; D gene uncertain. This CDR3 comprises 15 residues. The V gene's germline CDR1 is SEHNR and CDR2 FQNEAQ (reference sequence). The DNA of the CDR3 is TGTGCCAGCAGCTTTGATCTGAGAGGGAACACCGAAGCTTTCTTT. It encodes CASSFDLRGNTEAFF.

In the case of this clonotype: The DNA is omitted, as the CDR3 cannot be located on it reliably, and the CDR3 follows TCRdb's listing. The gene calls are TRBV9 and TRBJ2-3; the DNA was not compared with TRBD2, the D call given in the table. The CDR3 is made up of 14 amino acids, end residues included. From germline, CDR1 is SGDLS and CDR2 YYNGEE. The CDR3 here is CASSVVGGGNVHYF.

Comments on this clonotype: The final CDR3 position lacks the conserved phenylalanine or tryptophan, pointing to a likely read error. The DNA is left out, because the CDR3 cannot be placed on it with certainty; the CDR3 is given as TCRdb lists it. V gene TRBV7-8 combines with J gene TRBJ2-3. Germline lookup yields CDR1 SGHVS and CDR2 FQNEAQ. The CDR3 has 13 amino acids, counting both end residues. CDR3 region: CASGDGGTATKYY.

The chain has TRBV20-1 and TRBJ2-3, with 8 bases that match TRBD2. The CDR3 consists of 13 residues. V lost 3 bases to trimming and J lost 5 bases; unmatched junction nucleotides: 4. CDR1 is DFQATT, CDR2 SNEGSKA, per germline (reference sequence). DNA of the CDR3: TGCAGTGCTAGCGGGAGGGCCATAGATACGCAGTATTTT. The encoded protein is CSASGRAIDTQYF.

The chain combines TRBV15 with TRBJ1-1; maybe TRBD1 (6 bases). The V gene lost 0 bases and the J gene lost 1 base, with 9 bases spanning the gap. CDR1 and CDR2 from the germline V gene are LNHNV and YYDKDF (reference sequence). This CDR3 contains 15 residues. This CDR3 reads CATSRDLTGNTEAFF. For the CDR3, the DNA is TGTGCCACCAGCAGAGATCTGACAGGGAACACTGAAGCTTTCTTT.

The J gene is TRBJ2-7, the V gene TRBV7-9, with D perhaps TRBD2 (5 bases). Per germline, CDR1 SEHNR and CDR2 FQNEAQ (reference sequence). CDR3 length: 18 amino acids. Trimming left V 2 bases short and J 1 base short, with 21 bases between. As DNA, the CDR3 is TGTGCCAGCAGCTTACTACCCGGGGAGCCGGCCCTTTCCTACGAGCAGTACGTC. This encodes CASSLLPGEPALSYEQYV.

The chain uses TRBV7-2 and TRBJ1-6, with unresolved D. Germline V gene sequence: CDR1 SGHTA, CDR2 FQGNSA. This CDR3 comprises 16 residues. V was clipped by 0 bases and J by 17 bases, with 23 bases between them. CDR3 amino acids: CASSLAGGGDTQYFHF. Written as DNA, the CDR3 is TGTGCCAGCAGCTTAGCGGGAGGCGGCGATACGCAGTATTTCCACTTT.

The V gene is TRBV7-3, the J gene TRBJ2-7; possible D gene TRBD1, 7 bases. The CDR3 is 18 amino acids. With 5 bases removed from V and 1 base from J, the gap between germline ends came to 24 bases. Germline V lookup: CDR1 SGHTA, CDR2 FQGTGA. The CDR3 loop is CASSISGGGTALSYEQYV. The CDR3 region has the DNA TGTGCCAGCAGCATCAGCGGAGGCGGGACAGCCCTTTCCTACGAGCAGTACGTC.

Note on this clonotype: Mismatch with germline at one junction end may stem from a read error. The J gene is TRBJ2-3, the V gene TRBV7-9, with D perhaps TRBD2 (5 bases). The CDR3 runs to 15 residues. CDR1 is SEHNR, CDR2 FQNEAQ, per germline (reference sequence). CDR3 loop: CASSFSGGGLNTQYF. The CDR3 DNA is TGCGCCAGCAGCTTCAGCGGAGGCGGGTTAAACACGCAGTATTTT.

This chain joins TRBV7-8 and TRBJ2-3; D call uncertain. The CDR3 is 14 amino acids. Per germline, CDR1 SGHVS and CDR2 FQNEAQ. Trimming removed 3 bases at V and 15 bases at J, with 22 bases between. This chain's CDR3 is CASSFHRDAATHYF. CDR3 DNA: TGTGCCAGCAGCTTTCATCGAGATGCGGCTACCCATTATTTT.